A selection of T cell receptor beta chains follows, all from one sample in a study of blood T cell repertoires in COVID-19. The repertoire was sequenced with immunoSEQ multiplex PCR; TCRdb's copy has only in-frame clones and lacks some. The profile shows under 250,000 clones, 81% of them singletons. Sequences were obtained from PBMCs or T cells enriched from blood (not recorded which). All receptors come from a woman aged 45-60 years with acute COVID-19. The conserved cysteine and the conserved F or W are not part of the CDR3 here. Only some rows state a clone size, as once, few, many or a class for expanded clones.

j_gene	v_gene	abundance	CDR3aa
TRBJ2-7	TRBV18	-	ASSPSSGGRDEQY
TRBJ1-1	TRBV19	few	ASSIRGSDTEAF
TRBJ2-5	TRBV7-9	-	ASSLGTADETQY
TRBJ1-2	TRBV7-8	-	ASSASGTGLYGYT
TRBJ2-7	TRBV25-1	few	ASSEYNQVHEQY
TRBJ2-5	TRBV12-3/TRBV12-4	-	ASGQEEGETQY
TRBJ1-1	TRBV19	many	ASSRLGTANTEAF
TRBJ1-1	TRBV7-2	-	ASRSQGGYTEAF
TRBJ2-7	TRBV3-1/TRBV3-2	-	ASSPSSYEQY
TRBJ1-1	TRBV7-2	few	ASSLDRGRYTEAF
TRBJ1-4	TRBV7-2	-	ASSPRQGANEKLF
TRBJ2-7	TRBV4-3	-	ASSQGGGGGEQY
TRBJ2-7	TRBV6-6	-	ASGQGARGEQY
TRBJ2-2	TRBV7-2	-	ASSLVQNTGELF
TRBJ1-2	TRBV6-5	-	ASLNRGSSGYT
TRBJ2-5	TRBV28	-	ASSLPGLAGVETQY
TRBJ2-5	TRBV28	-	ASGSLPQETQY
TRBJ2-7	TRBV27	-	ASSPTGGEQY
TRBJ2-5	TRBV3-1/TRBV3-2	once	ASSLFSGRVQETQY
TRBJ1-6	TRBV28	-	ASSDPWTGADSPLH
TRBJ2-5	TRBV6-2/TRBV6-3	-	ASSYDRGGETQY
TRBJ2-7	TRBV2	-	ASTRKIEQGAREQY
TRBJ1-5	TRBV7-2	-	ASSGFGGGGNQPQH
TRBJ2-3	TRBV10-3	-	AISGGSGGADTQY
TRBJ1-6	TRBV7-2	-	ASSETRDSTLSPLH
TRBJ2-5	TRBV7-2	-	ASSRGTANQETQY
TRBJ2-7	TRBV29-1	-	SVESGGSYEQY
TRBJ1-2	TRBV14	-	ASSQGNEAYGYT
TRBJ2-5	TRBV3-1/TRBV3-2	once	ASSQGWTSGPQETQY
TRBJ1-1	TRBV6-6	-	ASRKGQGRVNTEAF
TRBJ1-1	TRBV10-3	-	AISGQGAAGTEAF
TRBJ1-6	TRBV21-1	-	ASSKVKWQGQNNSPLH
TRBJ1-6	TRBV3-1/TRBV3-2	-	ASSHRDRGSPLH
TRBJ2-7	TRBV11-2	-	ASRVAGTGYSEQY
TRBJ1-5	TRBV18	-	ASSPGDRGLQPQH
TRBJ2-3	TRBV28	-	ASSLKPGQGSTDTQY
TRBJ1-3	TRBV19	-	ASQDNPGNTIY
TRBJ2-5	TRBV6-4	-	ASSDSRGRSGEYQETQY
TRBJ1-5	TRBV28	once	ASSYAWTGGRSQH
TRBJ2-1	TRBV4-1	-	ASSQDFLAGNEQF
TRBJ1-6	TRBV10-3	-	AITMDSRSPLH
TRBJ2-3	TRBV5-1	-	ASSLGGGTDTQY
TRBJ2-3	TRBV7-2	few	ASSFGLSTDTQY
TRBJ1-2	TRBV28	few	ASKTGGSGYT
TRBJ2-1	TRBV5-1	-	ASSLEVGRGYNEQF
TRBJ2-1	TRBV7-2	once	ASSFRSGGANEQF
TRBJ2-3	TRBV5-1	-	ASSHGRGDTDTQY
TRBJ2-7	TRBV5-1	-	ASSQEPSVLDYEQY
TRBJ2-7	TRBV5-1	-	ASSPRPPYEQY
TRBJ2-5	TRBV19	few	ASSPTGGETQY
TRBJ1-2	TRBV7-9	once	ASSTVSYGYT
TRBJ2-7	TRBV5-8	-	ASSPGTGYHEQY
TRBJ2-7	TRBV7-2	-	ASSLEASGSYEQY
TRBJ1-5	TRBV2	-	ASKRDLQGDNQPQH
TRBJ1-4	TRBV5-1	few	ASSLAGLNEKLF
TRBJ2-7	TRBV5-1	-	ASRPTGTYEQY
TRBJ2-3	TRBV6-6	-	ASMAGLSADTQY
TRBJ2-5	TRBV11-3	-	ASSLGETQY
TRBJ1-6	TRBV3-1/TRBV3-2	few	ASSQDPGHNSPLH